These T cell receptor beta chains were read from a single sample in a study of early T cells in non-severe SARS-CoV-2 infection. MiXCR, applied by TCRdb to the 5' RACE reads, yields one record per CDR3 protein. The sample consists of 25,000 to 35,000 distinct CDR3 sequences, approximately 6.4% of them appearing once. Specimen: whole blood, collected at baseline. The receptors were gathered from an adult who was a healthcare worker with PCR-confirmed SARS-CoV-2 infection or an uninfected control (not recorded which). The CDR3 runs from the conserved cysteine through the conserved F or W. D genes are given only for firm matches. Where a row states a size, it is once, few, many or the class of an expanded clone; other rows omit it.

V,J,size,D,DNA,CDR3
TRBV2,TRBJ1-4,many,-,TGTGCCAGCACCACCGGGGACCTAAGAGAAAAACTGTTTTTT,CASTTGDLREKLFF
TRBV25-1,TRBJ1-1,many,-,TGTGCCAGCAGTGATGTCCGACGGGGTCCAAACACTGAAGCTTTCTTT,CASSDVRRGPNTEAFF
TRBV12-3/TRBV12-4,TRBJ2-7,few,TRBD2,TGTGCCAGCACCCTACTAGCGGGAGGGTCCGAGCAGTACTTC,CASTLLAGGSEQYF
TRBV27,TRBJ1-4,many,TRBD1,TGTGCCAGCAGTCCTAGGACAGGGAAGGAAAAACTGTTTTTT,CASSPRTGKEKLFF
TRBV7-8,TRBJ2-5,many,-,TGTGCCAGCAGCCCCGTCATAGTTAGCCGTCCTCAAGAGACCCAGTACTTC,CASSPVIVSRPQETQYF
TRBV6-1,TRBJ2-3,many,-,TGTGCCAGCAGGGCCTTTAGCACAGATACGCAGTATTTT,CASRAFSTDTQYF
TRBV7-2,TRBJ2-4,few,-,TGTGCCAGCAGCTTAGAACGGAAAAACATTCAGTACTTC,CASSLERKNIQYF
TRBV5-5,TRBJ1-6,-,-,TGTGCCAGCAGCCTTGGGAGGGTGTATAATTCACCCCTCCACTTT,CASSLGRVYNSPLHF
TRBV18,TRBJ2-1,many,TRBD2,TGTGCCAGCTCACCACCGGGCGGGAGCGGGAATGAGCAGTTCTTC,CASSPPGGSGNEQFF
TRBV10-3,TRBJ2-3,many,-,TGTGCCATCAGTGAGTCGACGGGCACAGATACGCAGTATTTT,CAISESTGTDTQYF
TRBV6-1,TRBJ1-2,many,TRBD1,TGTGCCAGCAGTGAAACAGACAGGGGGCTCTATGGCTACACCTTC,CASSETDRGLYGYTF
TRBV5-4,TRBJ1-2,-,-,TGTGCCAGCAGTGCCGGGAGCCTTAACTATGGCTACACCTTC,CASSAGSLNYGYTF
TRBV21-1,TRBJ1-4,many,-,TGTGCCAGCAGCAAAAAGATTGAAAAACTGTTTTTT,CASSKKIEKLFF
TRBV7-6,TRBJ2-3,-,TRBD2,TGTGCCAGCAGCTTATATTTAGCGGGGGGAACTAGCACAGATACGCAGTATTTT,CASSLYLAGGTSTDTQYF
TRBV6-2/TRBV6-3,TRBJ2-7,many,-,TGTGCCAGCAGATCAAGCTACTACGAGCAGTACTTC,CASRSSYYEQYF
TRBV10-3,TRBJ2-7,few,-,TGTGCCATCTCATCTTCCTCGGAATTAGCAGGGTACGAGCAGTACTTC,CAISSSSELAGYEQYF
TRBV11-2,TRBJ2-7,many,-,TGTGCCAGCAGCTTAGGGACCCCTTTTGACGAGCAGTACTTC,CASSLGTPFDEQYF
TRBV7-9,TRBJ2-2,few,-,TGTGCCAGCAGCTTAGCCAGGGACGCCGGGGAGCTGTTTTTT,CASSLARDAGELFF
TRBV7-3,TRBJ2-3,many,-,TGTGCCAGCAGCAACTCTGGGACTCTAACAGATACGCAGTATTTT,CASSNSGTLTDTQYF
TRBV2,TRBJ2-1,many,-,TGTGCCAGCAGTTTTCAGGCCAATGAGCAGTTCTTC,CASSFQANEQFF
TRBV7-2,TRBJ2-2,many,-,TGTGCCAGCAGCTTAGTACAAACCGGGGAGCTGTTTTTT,CASSLVQTGELFF
TRBV12-3/TRBV12-4,TRBJ2-2,many,TRBD2,TGTGCCAGCAGTCAATTAGCGGGGCTGAACACCGGGGAGCTGTTTTTT,CASSQLAGLNTGELFF
TRBV9,TRBJ2-3,many,-,TGTGCCAGCAGCGCGACCAGGGGCACAGATACGCAGTATTTT,CASSATRGTDTQYF
TRBV11-2,TRBJ2-5,few,TRBD2,TGTGCCAGCAACGCCGGGAGGGTAGAGACCCAGTACTTC,CASNAGRVETQYF
TRBV2,TRBJ2-1,many,-,TGTGCCAGCAGTGAACAGGGGAGCTCCTACAATGAGCAGTTCTTC,CASSEQGSSYNEQFF
TRBV20-1,TRBJ2-3,many,TRBD1,TGCAGTGCTAGAGAGAGAAGGGGGCTCGATACGCAGTATTTT,CSARERRGLDTQYF
TRBV28,TRBJ1-1,many,-,TGTGCCAGCAGTTCCGGACGTCTCATGAACACTGAAGCTTTCTTT,CASSSGRLMNTEAFF
TRBV20-1,TRBJ2-2,many,-,TGCAGTGCTAGTGGACAGCCCGTCGCCGGGGAGCTGTTTTTT,CSASGQPVAGELFF
TRBV27,TRBJ2-7,many,TRBD1,TGTGCCAGCAGGCTGACAGGGTCCCACGAGCAGTACTTC,CASRLTGSHEQYF
TRBV19,TRBJ1-5,many,-,TGTGCCAGTAGTCCACCGCGAGAGGACAGCAATCAGCCCCAGCATTTT,CASSPPREDSNQPQHF
TRBV7-9,TRBJ2-3,many,-,TGTGCCAGCAGCAGGGGTGAAGATACGCAGTATTTT,CASSRGEDTQYF
TRBV30,TRBJ2-1,many,-,TGTGCCTGGAGTGGTTTCGGGGCTGAGCAGTTCTTC,CAWSGFGAEQFF
TRBV4-2,TRBJ2-5,-,-,TGTGCCAGCAGCCCGAGTGCGGGGGCAGTAGAGACCCAGTACTTC,CASSPSAGAVETQYF
TRBV6-2/TRBV6-3,TRBJ2-7,few,TRBD2,TGTGCCAGCAGCGAATGGACTAGCGGGGGAAACGAGCAGTACTTC,CASSEWTSGGNEQYF
TRBV9,TRBJ2-1,many,-,TGTGCCAGCAGCGTAGGTTATAGGGTTGGTAACACTGAGCAGTTCTTC,CASSVGYRVGNTEQFF
TRBV7-8,TRBJ2-1,many,TRBD2,TGTGCCAGCAGCCTGATACCGGGACTAGCGGGATTGTTTGAGCAGTTCTTC,CASSLIPGLAGLFEQFF
TRBV7-3,TRBJ2-1,many,TRBD2,TGTGCCAGCAGCTTAGGGACTAGCGACAATGAGCAGTTCTTC,CASSLGTSDNEQFF
TRBV18,TRBJ2-7,-,-,TGTGCCAGCTCACCAACCGGGAGCTCCTACGAGCAGTACTTC,CASSPTGSSYEQYF
TRBV2,TRBJ2-5,-,-,TGTGCCAGCGAGTTTCGGAATCAAGAGACCCAGTACTTC,CASEFRNQETQYF
TRBV19,TRBJ2-6,many,-,TGTGCCAGTAGACGGGGACATAGCTCTGGGGCCAACGTCCTGACTTTC,CASRRGHSSGANVLTF
TRBV5-1,TRBJ1-1,many,TRBD1,TGCGCCAGCAGCGGAAAAGGACAGGGGAACACTGAAGCTTTCTTT,CASSGKGQGNTEAFF
TRBV12-5,TRBJ1-3,few,-,TGTGCTAGTGGACGGGATCTGGGTAGAAACACCATATATTTT,CASGRDLGRNTIYF
TRBV19,TRBJ1-5,many,-,TGTGCCAGCCGGCGGACAGCCAATCAGCCCCAGCATTTT,CASRRTANQPQHF
TRBV3-1,TRBJ2-1,many,-,TGTGCCAGCAGCCAAGATGTGGGCGGGGATAACAATGAGCAGTTCTTC,CASSQDVGGDNNEQFF
TRBV12-3/TRBV12-4,TRBJ2-7,few,TRBD1,TGTGCCAGCAGAAAGGCAGGGGGCCACGAGCAGTACTTC,CASRKAGGHEQYF
TRBV9,TRBJ1-1,many,-,TGTGCCAGCAGCAAAGCGATGAACACTGAAGCTTTCTTT,CASSKAMNTEAFF
TRBV19,TRBJ2-6,many,-,TGTGCCAGTAGTATGGGGAACTCTGGGGCCAACGTCCTGACTTTC,CASSMGNSGANVLTF
TRBV27,TRBJ1-4,-,-,TGTGCCAGCAGCCCCCCTGAAAAACTGTTTTTT,CASSPPEKLFF
TRBV27,TRBJ2-7,few,-,TGTGCCAGCAGTTTAATCGGCGCCTTCTCCTACGAGCAGTACTTC,CASSLIGAFSYEQYF
TRBV19,TRBJ2-3,many,TRBD2,TGTGCCAGTAGTGCAGCCGGGACTAGCGGGGACTACACAGATACGCAGTATTTT,CASSAAGTSGDYTDTQYF
TRBV7-2,TRBJ1-3,many,-,TGTGCCAGCAGCTTAGATACGGGCTCTGGAAACACCATATATTTT,CASSLDTGSGNTIYF
TRBV19,TRBJ2-7,-,TRBD1,TGTGCCAGTAGTCTGAGCCGGGACAGGGGACACGAGCAGTACTTC,CASSLSRDRGHEQYF
TRBV12-3/TRBV12-4,TRBJ1-1,many,TRBD1,TGTGCCAGCAGTTTCTCCGGACAGGGGGTATCGGCTTTCTTT,CASSFSGQGVSAFF
TRBV12-3/TRBV12-4,TRBJ2-7,many,-,TGTGCCAGCAGCCTCAACTACGAGCAGTACTTC,CASSLNYEQYF
TRBV29-1,TRBJ2-7,-,TRBD1,TGCAGCGCGAGGGACAGCTCACACTACGAGCAGTACTTC,CSARDSSHYEQYF
TRBV20-1,TRBJ2-3,many,-,TGCAGTGCTAGTTCGGGAGCACCAGATACGCAGTATTTT,CSASSGAPDTQYF
TRBV3-1,TRBJ2-5,many,TRBD2,TGTGCCAGCAGCCAAGGAATTGGGACGGGAGGAGAGACCCAGTACTTC,CASSQGIGTGGETQYF
TRBV11-2,TRBJ2-1,few,TRBD2,TGTGCCAGCAGCTTGTTTTCTAGCGGGGGTGAGCAGTTCTTC,CASSLFSSGGEQFF
TRBV6-5,TRBJ2-5,many,-,TGTGCCAGCAGTCGAACGGGGACTCTCGGAGAGACCCAGTACTTC,CASSRTGTLGETQYF
TRBV5-1,TRBJ2-7,many,-,TGCGCCAGCAGCCCAAACCAGGGGGGCTCCTACGAGCAGTACTTC,CASSPNQGGSYEQYF